These 23 T cell receptor beta chains originate from one sample sequenced in a study of identical twins. TCRdb analysed the 5' RACE reads with MiXCR anew, one entry per CDR3 protein. The table has more than 350,000 distinct CDR3 sequences, 7% to 9.5% seen once. Sequencing was performed on naive T cells sorted from blood. The receptor source for this set is a woman aged 50 to 60 in good health.

The sample holds many counts of this clonotype. A junction boundary mismatches the germline segment, possibly from a read error. The chain combines TRBV7-7 with TRBJ2-1; TRBD2 aligns across 11 bases. The CDR3 sequence is 17 residues long. Germline loops: CDR1 SSHAT, CDR2 FNYEAQ (reference sequence). CDR3 loop: CASSPRILAGDMDEQFF. The CDR3 coding sequence is TGTGCTAGCAGCCCGCGCATACTAGCGGGAGATATGGATGAGCAGTTCTTC.

This clonotype showed up just a few times. The chain uses TRBV12-3 or TRBV12-4 and TRBJ1-3; D not resolved. The germline V and J ends were trimmed by 0 bases and 9 bases, with 6 bases remaining between them. This CDR3 spans 12 amino acids. CDR3 protein: CASSLAEPTIYF. The CDR3 DNA is TGTGCCAGCAGTTTAGCGGAGCCCACCATATATTTT.

At least ten counts were recorded for this clonotype. V usage is TRBV5-1 and J usage is TRBJ2-1; perhaps TRBD1 as D (5 bases). With 4 bases removed from V and 6 bases from J, the gap between germline ends came to 14 bases. Germline assignment: CDR1 SGHRS and CDR2 YFSETQ. CDR3 length: 14 residues. The CDR3 here is CASSLQGRGNEQFF. CDR3 in DNA: TGCGCCAGCAGCCTGCAGGGTAGGGGCAATGAGCAGTTCTTC.

This clonotype was recorded at least ten times. The chain uses TRBV5-1 and TRBJ1-1; D not resolved. Germline loops: CDR1 SGHRS, CDR2 YFSETQ. CDR3 length equals 13 residues. V lost 5 bases to trimming and J lost 5 bases, with 13 bases between them. The CDR3: CASRLIDATEAFF. The CDR3 DNA reads as TGCGCCAGCAGGTTAATAGACGCGACTGAAGCTTTCTTT.

The genes are TRBV7-9 and TRBJ2-7, with D perhaps matching TRBD2 (5 bases). Germline V gene data show CDR1 as SEHNR and CDR2 as FQNEAQ (reference sequence). V lost 6 bases and J 6 bases, leaving 24 bases between the germline ends. CDR3 size: 16 residues. The CDR3 here is CASRSLVREPSGEQYF. The CDR3 DNA reads as TGTGCCAGCAGATCCCTCGTGAGGGAGCCCTCCGGCGAGCAGTACTTC.

At least ten counts were recorded for this clonotype. This chain joins TRBV29-1 and TRBJ2-3, with no clear D. V lost 3 bases to trimming and J lost 1 base, with 8 bases between them. CDR1 and CDR2 (germline): SQVTM, ANQGSEA. The CDR3 is made up of 13 amino acids. Here the CDR3 DNA reads TGCAGCGTTGATCAGGACCGCACAGATACGCAGTATTTT. This sequence encodes CSVDQDRTDTQYF.

The chain carries TRBV5-1 and TRBJ2-2; D not resolved. The V gene lost 0 bases and the J gene lost 5 bases, with 14 bases spanning the gap. Germline CDR1 is SGHRS and CDR2 is YFSETQ. The CDR3 has 16 residues. Written as DNA, the CDR3 is TGCGCCAGCAGCTTGGGGGCTGCTAAGTCAACCGGGGAGCTGTTTTTT. Amino acids: CASSLGAAKSTGELFF.

This rearrangement joins TRBV12-3 or TRBV12-4 to TRBJ1-6, with 7 positions matching TRBD1. The trim removed 6 bases at V and 10 bases at J, leaving 6 bases unmatched. The CDR3 runs 13 residues. CDR3 sequence (DNA): TGTGCCAGCAGCATACTAGGGGGCTCACCCCTCCACTTT. This encodes CASSILGGSPLHF.

V gene TRBV28 combines with J gene TRBJ2-5; D is possibly TRBD1 (6 bases). The CDR3 spans 14 residues. The germline CDR1 and CDR2 sequences are MDHEN and SYDVKM. Trimming removed 2 bases from V and 5 bases from J, with 12 bases in between. CDR3 DNA: TGTGCCAGCAGTTTAGGGACAAGGAGGGAGACCCAGTACTTC. It codes for CASSLGTRRETQYF.

In this sample, this clonotype turned up many times. This chain joins TRBV6-5 and TRBJ1-3; 7 bases agree with TRBD1. CDR3 length equals 15 residues. CDR1 and CDR2 (germline): MNHEY, SVGAGI. V shed 5 bases and J 0 bases; nucleotides not matched to a gene: 4. CDR3 protein: CASSGTVSSGNTIYF. In DNA, the CDR3 is TGTGCCAGCAGTGGGACAGTGAGCTCTGGAAACACCATATATTTT.

This clonotype was seen only a few times. The chain has TRBV5-5 and TRBJ1-5, with D possibly TRBD1 on 5 matching bases. V was pared by 3 bases and J by 7 bases, with 14 bases between. This CDR3 is 14 amino acids long. Germline V gene sequence: CDR1 SGHKS, CDR2 YYEKEE (reference sequence). This CDR3 is CASSSGGVEQPQHF. The CDR3 region has the DNA TGTGCCAGCAGCTCCGGAGGGGTAGAGCAGCCCCAGCATTTT.

J is TRBJ1-1 and V is TRBV30; D call uncertain. Germline CDR1 GTSNPN, CDR2 SVGIG (reference sequence). The CDR3 is 11 amino acids. Deletions cut 2 bases from V and 6 bases from J, with 7 bases between. The DNA of the CDR3 is TGTGCCTGGAGTTCAGTCGCTGAAGCTTTCTTT. This translates into CAWSSVAEAFF.

This clonotype has more than one count but fewer than ten. This sequence joins TRBV24-1 and TRBJ2-1, with 9 bases lining up with TRBD2. Losses at the gene ends were 4 bases for V and 6 bases for J; bases not matched to a gene: 6. The CDR3 length is 15 residues. Germline CDR1 is KGHDR and CDR2 is SFDVKD. The chain's CDR3 is CATSEPLAGVNEQFF. The CDR3 region has the DNA TGTGCCACCAGTGAGCCCTTAGCGGGAGTCAATGAGCAGTTCTTC.

At least ten counts were recorded for this clonotype. The rearrangement uses TRBV15 and TRBJ2-2, with 9 bases aligning to TRBD2. Germline V gene data show CDR1 as LNHNV and CDR2 as YYDKDF (reference sequence). V lost 0 bases and J lost 2; bases outside the gene matches: 4. This CDR3 has 17 amino acids. The CDR3, as DNA: TGTGCCACCAGCAGAGATCCGACTAGCGGAAACACCGGGGAGCTGTTTTTT. Amino acid sequence: CATSRDPTSGNTGELFF.

V usage is TRBV4-2 and J usage is TRBJ2-1; TRBD2 aligns across 7 bases. V shed 1 base and J 6 bases; nucleotides not matched to a gene: 9. The CDR3 consists of 16 residues. Germline CDR1 reads LGHNA; CDR2 reads YNFKEQ. CDR3 protein: CASSQVGGAVTNEQFF. CDR3 in DNA: TGTGCCAGCAGCCAAGTGGGAGGGGCCGTCACCAATGAGCAGTTCTTC.

This clonotype was counted between two and nine times. The rearrangement joins TRBV12-5 to TRBJ2-6, with D perhaps matching TRBD1 (6 bases). Germline values: CDR1 LGHNT, CDR2 FRNRAP. CDR3 length equals 16 residues. V lost 2 bases to trimming and J lost 0 bases, with 8 bases between them. The chain's CDR3 is CASGLWDTSGANVLTF. The CDR3 DNA is TGTGCTAGTGGTTTGTGGGACACCTCTGGGGCCAACGTCCTGACTTTC.

This clonotype was recorded a few times. The V gene is TRBV2, the J gene TRBJ1-1, with D possibly TRBD1 on 6 matching bases. The germline gives CDR1 SNHLY, CDR2 FYNNEI. Deletions cut 7 bases from V and 5 bases from J, with 14 bases between. This CDR3 contains 13 residues. The CDR3 DNA reads TGTGCCAGCATGGGAGACAGGACGACTGAAGCTTTCTTT. As protein: CASMGDRTTEAFF.

This clonotype was counted between two and nine times. This sequence joins TRBV10-2 and TRBJ2-5, with D unclear. The CDR3 is made up of 14 amino acids. Germline assignment: CDR1 WSHSY and CDR2 SAAADI. With 6 bases removed from V and 1 base from J, the gap between germline ends came to 12 bases. For the CDR3, the DNA is TGCGCCAGCAGAGGTTGGGAACTCCAAGAGACCCAGTACTTC. Amino acids: CASRGWELQETQYF.

With regard to this clonotype: A clone one base away is much larger, so this may be a read error. The CDR3 coding sequence is TGTGCCAGCAGCTTAGGGGAGAGCGGTGAGCAGTTCTTC. It codes for CASSLGESGEQFF. The chain uses TRBV7-9 and TRBJ2-1; D possibly corresponds to TRBD2 (5 bases). This CDR3 has 13 residues. V lost 1 base, J lost 9 bases, and 10 bases lay in between. Germline assignment: CDR1 SEHNR and CDR2 FQNEAQ (reference sequence).

This clonotype was counted ten times or more. The gene calls are TRBV18 and TRBJ2-5, with D possibly TRBD2 on 6 matching bases. Germline V gene data show CDR1 as KGHSH and CDR2 as LQKENI. V lost 3 bases to trimming and J lost 1 base, with 9 bases between them. This CDR3 has 14 residues. CDR3 sequence (DNA): TGTGCCAGCTCACCGGCCGGGAGCCAAGAGACCCAGTACTTC. Residues: CASSPAGSQETQYF.

This clonotype showed up many times. J is TRBJ2-4 and V is TRBV12-3 or TRBV12-4, with D tentatively TRBD2 (6 bases). This CDR3 spans 14 amino acids. Trimming cost V 3 bases and J 7 bases, with 13 bases left between them. The chain's CDR3 is CASSFYGGGNIQYF. In nucleotides, the CDR3 is TGTGCCAGCAGTTTTTATGGTGGGGGGAACATTCAGTACTTC.

This clonotype showed up just a few times. The V and J genes are TRBV5-6 and TRBJ2-5; 10 bases are shared with TRBD1. The CDR3 extends over 16 amino acids. After removal of 4 bases from V and 4 bases from J, the junction contained 10 bases not matched to a gene. Germline lookup yields CDR1 SGHDT and CDR2 YYEEEE. The CDR3 nucleotides are TGTGCCAGCAGCCCCGGGACAGGGGCTATAGCAGAGACCCAGTACTTC. Its translation: CASSPGTGAIAETQYF. Using reference TRBV5-6 and TRBJ2-5 for the parts outside the CDR3, the full variable domain is DAGVTQSPTHLIKTRGQQVTLRCSPKSGHDTVSWYQQALGQGPQFIFQYYEEEERQRGNFPDRFSGHQFPNYSSELNVNALLLGDSALYLCASSPGTGAIAETQYFGPGTRLLVL.

This clonotype was observed many times. The chain couples TRBV30 to TRBJ2-1, with TRBD2 identical over 8 bases. This CDR3 spans 14 amino acids. After removal of 5 bases from V and 1 base from J, the junction contained 4 bases not matched to a gene. Germline CDR1 reads GTSNPN; CDR2 reads SVGIG (reference sequence). CDR3 bases: TGTGCCTGGGTAGCGGGGTTATCCTACAATGAGCAGTTCTTC. Translating it yields CAWVAGLSYNEQFF.